This T cell receptor (beta chain) was retrieved from a study of shared clonotypes between healthy human individuals. For the study at large: The study drew on a couple of women and three men aged 18 to 49 as donors. General study results and limits: It was observed that 5% to 6.5% of naive CD4 clonotypes were shared across a handful of donors.

In the original analysis: ImmunoSEQ supplied junction-only sequences lacking quality scores, so filtering was different. TCRdb's table, derived via immunoSEQ multiplex PCR, lists solely in-frame clones and lacks some. That table furnishes V, J and clone size, whereas the DNA furnished D and trimming. The data contain some 95,000 clones, roughly three quarters of them singletons. This CDR3 spans 17 amino acids. The V end was cut by 1 base, the J end by 1 base, with 15 bases between. Germline-derived CDR1 and CDR2 are SNHLY and FYNNEI. Comments on this clone: Its antigen is currently unknown.

The origin of this receptor is a man aged 30 to 39 in good health. Sequencing was performed on memory CD8+ T cells sorted from blood. The subset: CD45RO+ cells pooled with CCR7-negative TemRA cells. The chain links TRBV2 to TRBJ2-3; possibly TRBD2 for D (6 bases). The DNA of the CDR3 is TGTGCCAGCAGTGAAGGGGTAGCGGTGAGGGGCACAGATACGCAGTATTTT. Protein: CASSEGVAVRGTDTQYF.